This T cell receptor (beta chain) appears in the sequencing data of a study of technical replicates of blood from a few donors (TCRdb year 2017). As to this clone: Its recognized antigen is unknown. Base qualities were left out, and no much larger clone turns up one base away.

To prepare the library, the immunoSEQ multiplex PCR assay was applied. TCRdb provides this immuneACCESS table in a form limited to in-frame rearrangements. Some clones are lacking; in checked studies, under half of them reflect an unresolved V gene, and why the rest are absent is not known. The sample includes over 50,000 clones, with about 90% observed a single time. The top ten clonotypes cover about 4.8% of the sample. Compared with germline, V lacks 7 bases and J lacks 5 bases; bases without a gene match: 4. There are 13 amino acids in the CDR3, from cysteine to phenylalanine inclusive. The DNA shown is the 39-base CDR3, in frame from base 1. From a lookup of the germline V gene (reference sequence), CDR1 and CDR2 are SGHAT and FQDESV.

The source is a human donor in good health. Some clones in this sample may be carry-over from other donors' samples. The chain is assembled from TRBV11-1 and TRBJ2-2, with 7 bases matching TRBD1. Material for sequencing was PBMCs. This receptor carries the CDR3 CASTLQGTGELFF. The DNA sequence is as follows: TGTGCCAGCACCCTACAGGGGACCGGGGAGCTGTTTTTT. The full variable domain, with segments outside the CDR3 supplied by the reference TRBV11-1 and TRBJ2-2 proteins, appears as EAEVAQSPRYKITEKSQAVAFWCDPISGHATLYWYRQILGQGPELLVQFQDESVVDDSQLPKDRFSAERLKGVDSTLKIQPAELGDSAMYLCASTLQGTGELFFGEGSRLTVL.